This T cell receptor beta chain is from a study of blood T cell repertoires in COVID-19. Looking at the study overall: Material from acute and convalescent COVID-19 was sourced from the United States, Italy and Spain. Sources were T cells, B-cell-depleted T cells, or PBMCs; the material itself was cDNA or gDNA.

The CDR3 totals 16 residues. The V segment lost 4 bases and the J segment 2 bases; nucleotides outside the gene matches: 5. Germline-derived CDR1 and CDR2 are MNHEY and SVGEGT. Methods used by the authors: Estimation of nucleated cell counts relied on the amplification of reference gene primers. Produced via immunoSEQ multiplex PCR; TCRdb's table is partial and in-frame only. V and J calls and clone size are those listed in that table; D and trimming were worked out from the DNA. The repertoire includes about 310,000 clones, over 75% of them detected once, and around 8% sits in the top ten. This clonotype originated in a woman between 50 and 59 years old who had recovered from COVID-19. Material: peripheral blood. The V call is TRBV6-2 or TRBV6-3, the J call TRBJ2-5; 12 positions match TRBD2. The DNA for the CDR3 is TGTGCCAGCAGTTCTTGGACTAGCGGGACTCAAGAGACCCAGTACTTC. Protein: CASSSWTSGTQETQYF.